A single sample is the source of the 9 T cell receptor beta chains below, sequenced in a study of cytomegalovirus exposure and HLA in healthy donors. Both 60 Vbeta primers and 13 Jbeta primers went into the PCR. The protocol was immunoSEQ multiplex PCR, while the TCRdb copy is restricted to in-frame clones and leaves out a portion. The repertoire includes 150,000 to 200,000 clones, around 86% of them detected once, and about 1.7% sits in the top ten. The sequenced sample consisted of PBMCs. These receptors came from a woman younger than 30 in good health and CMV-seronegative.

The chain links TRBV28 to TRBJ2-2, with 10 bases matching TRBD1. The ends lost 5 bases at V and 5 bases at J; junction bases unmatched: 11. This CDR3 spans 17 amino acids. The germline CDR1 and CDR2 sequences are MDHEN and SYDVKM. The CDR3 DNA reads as TGTGCCAGCAGTGGACTACCGGGACAGGGGACGACCGGGGAGCTGTTTTTT. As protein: CASSGLPGQGTTGELFF.

CDR3 in amino acids: CASIIPGQTYEQYF. The CDR3, as DNA: TGTGCCAGCATCATACCGGGACAGACCTACGAGCAGTACTTC. This chain joins TRBV6-5 and TRBJ2-7, with 7 bases matching TRBD1. This CDR3 has 14 residues. The junction had 8 bases not matched to a gene; V was cut back by 7 bases and J by 2 bases. The germline CDR1 and CDR2 sequences are MNHEY and SVGAGI.

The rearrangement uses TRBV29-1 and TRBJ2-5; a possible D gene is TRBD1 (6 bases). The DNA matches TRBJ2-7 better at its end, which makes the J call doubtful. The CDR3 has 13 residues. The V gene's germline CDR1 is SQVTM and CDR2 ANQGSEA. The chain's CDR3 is CSVVLVQGNEQYF. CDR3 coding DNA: TGCAGCGTTGTACTCGTACAGGGTAACGAGCAGTACTTC.

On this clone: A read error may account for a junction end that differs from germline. The CDR3 spells CTSSLFPGQGLYGYTF. In DNA, the CDR3 is TGTACCAGCAGCTTATTCCCGGGACAGGGACTCTATGGCTACACCTTC. V and J are TRBV5-8 and TRBJ1-2, with 9 bases aligning to TRBD1. There are 16 residues in the CDR3. Germline values: CDR1 SGHTS, CDR2 YDEGEE. The full variable domain, with the rest looked up from reference TRBV5-8 and TRBJ1-2, is EAGVTQSPTHLIKTRGQQATLRCSPISGHTSVYWYQQALGLGLQFLLWYDEGEERNRGNFPPRFSGRQFPNYSSELNVNALELEDSALYLCTSSLFPGQGLYGYTFGSGTRLTVV.

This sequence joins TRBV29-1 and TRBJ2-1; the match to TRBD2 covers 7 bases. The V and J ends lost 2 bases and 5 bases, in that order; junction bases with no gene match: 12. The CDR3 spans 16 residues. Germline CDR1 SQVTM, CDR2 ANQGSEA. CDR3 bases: TGCAGCGTTGAACGGTGGGCGGGAGATCCCCACAATGAGCAGTTCTTC. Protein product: CSVERWAGDPHNEQFF.

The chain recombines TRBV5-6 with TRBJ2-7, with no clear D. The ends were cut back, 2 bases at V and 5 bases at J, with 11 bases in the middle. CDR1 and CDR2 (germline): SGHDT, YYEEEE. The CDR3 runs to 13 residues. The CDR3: CASSFAPEDEQYF. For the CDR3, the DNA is TGTGCCAGCAGCTTCGCCCCTGAGGACGAGCAGTACTTC. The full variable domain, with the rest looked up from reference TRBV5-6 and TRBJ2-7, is DAGVTQSPTHLIKTRGQQVTLRCSPKSGHDTVSWYQQALGQGPQFIFQYYEEEERQRGNFPDRFSGHQFPNYSSELNVNALLLGDSALYLCASSFAPEDEQYFGPGTRLTVT.

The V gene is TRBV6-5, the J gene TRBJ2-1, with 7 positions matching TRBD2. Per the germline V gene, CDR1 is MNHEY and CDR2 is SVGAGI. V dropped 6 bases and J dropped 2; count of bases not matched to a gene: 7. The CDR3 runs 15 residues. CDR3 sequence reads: CASRGESGAYNEQFF. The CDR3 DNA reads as TGTGCCAGCAGGGGCGAAAGCGGGGCCTACAATGAGCAGTTCTTC.

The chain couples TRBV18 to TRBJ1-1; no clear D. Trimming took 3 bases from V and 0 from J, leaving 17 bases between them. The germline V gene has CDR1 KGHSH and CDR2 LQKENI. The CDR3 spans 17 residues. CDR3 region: CASSPAWQAPMNTEAFF. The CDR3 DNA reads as TGTGCCAGCTCACCCGCGTGGCAGGCCCCGATGAACACTGAAGCTTTCTTT.

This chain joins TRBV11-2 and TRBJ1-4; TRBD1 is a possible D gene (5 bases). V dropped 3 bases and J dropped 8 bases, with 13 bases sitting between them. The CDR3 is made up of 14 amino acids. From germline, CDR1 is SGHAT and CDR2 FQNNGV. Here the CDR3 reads CASSFGGFREKLFF. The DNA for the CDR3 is TGTGCCAGCAGCTTTGGGGGGTTTAGGGAAAAACTGTTTTTT.